Listed here are 3 T cell receptor beta chains from one sample, sequenced in a study of Graves' ophthalmopathy and Graves' hyperthyroidism. Amplification of the TCR beta CDR3 regions used RNA transcripts (as template). The library came from an HTBI-primed first-round RT-PCR and a second-round multiplex PCR. TCRdb processed the multiplex PCR reads anew with MiXCR; each CDR3 protein has one entry. The sample lists about 370,000 distinct CDR3 sequences; about 18% were seen once. The sample consisted of peripheral blood. The receptors shown here come from an adult woman with stable Graves' hyperthyroidism.

At least ten counts were recorded for this clonotype. This sequence joins TRBV12-3 or TRBV12-4 and TRBJ1-5, with D unclear. V lost 6 bases and J lost 7, with 16 bases in between. This CDR3 spans 14 amino acids. The CDR3 reads CASSRPTTKQPQHF. The DNA of the CDR3 is TGTGCCAGCAGCCGTCCCACGACTAAGCAGCCCCAGCATTTT.

This clonotype has a handful of counts. The chain combines TRBV10-1 with TRBJ2-1; 10 bases are shared with TRBD2. Germline CDR1 WNHNN, CDR2 SYGVQD (reference sequence). The ends lost 5 bases at V and 8 bases at J; junction bases unmatched: 15. This CDR3 has 17 residues. In DNA form, the CDR3 reads TGCGCCAGCAGTAAAAGGGTTGGAGCTAGCGGGAGCGATGAGCAGTTCTTC. Protein product: CASSKRVGASGSDEQFF.

The chain employs TRBV12-3 or TRBV12-4 and TRBJ2-5; 12 positions agree with TRBD2. Unmatched junction bases numbered 5, after V lost 7 bases and J lost 2 bases. This CDR3 is 15 amino acids long. In DNA, the CDR3 is TGTGCCAGCACTATGGGACTAGCGGGTCAAGAGACCCAGTACTTC. It is translated as CASTMGLAGQETQYF.